This entry concerns a single TCR beta chain. Its antigen is as yet unknown. These data come from a study of OX40 agonist ivuxolimab in advanced cancers. As for the study in general: Prior therapy, whether anti-PD-1, anti-PD-L1 or anti-CTLA-4, was allowed, and 40% had some.

General study results and limits: Some of the nonresponding patients also showed low levels of normalized T-cell clonal expansion.

Assay used: immunoSEQ multiplex PCR; TCRdb lists only in-frame clones, some missing. The sample records around 74,000 clones, 85% to 95% being singletons. CDR3 length: 18 residues. The specimen comprised CD4+ or CD8+ T cells sorted from blood, sampled in a trial of the OX40 agonist ivuxolimab. The source is an adult with an advanced solid tumor such as melanoma, head and neck, liver or kidney cancer. V and J are TRBV21-1 and TRBJ2-3. TRBV21-1 is flagged as a pseudogene. This CDR3 reads CASSRSSLGSLKTDTQYF. The CDR3, as DNA: TGTGCCAGCAGCAGAAGCTCCTTGGGATCCTTAAAAACAGATACGCAGTATTTT.